The clone carrying this T cell receptor beta chain was detected only once. What it binds is unknown. The data derive from a study of a mutant IDH1 vaccine in newly diagnosed glioma. As for the study in general: Initiation of the vaccine course occurred 4-6 weeks after radiotherapy alone, or alongside temozolomide cycles. Treated patients were roughly 62% male, approximately 38% female, mean age 40.4 years.

Time point specified: week 11, during vaccination. Doses of 300 ug of mutant IDH1 20-mer peptide were given with topical imiquimod. Assay: immunoSEQ multiplex PCR; the TCRdb copy retains only in-frame clones and omits some. The sample carries about 25,000 clones, 65% to 85% recorded once. In germline, CDR1 is SGHDN, CDR2 FVKESK. V gave up 2 bases and J gave up 2 bases; unmatched junction bases: 3. The CDR3 is 14 residues long. The material sequenced was PBMCs, taken from a glioma patient whose treatment included an IDH1 peptide vaccine. The clonotype originates from a woman between 18 and 29 years old with glioma. The chain recombines TRBV14 with TRBJ2-7; the match to TRBD1 covers 7 bases. CDR3: CASSQNRGPYEQYF. CDR3 sequence (DNA): TGTGCCAGCAGCCAAAACAGGGGTCCCTACGAGCAGTACTTC.